Below are 16 T cell receptor beta chains sequenced from a single sample in a study of blood T cell repertoires in COVID-19. Produced via immunoSEQ multiplex PCR; TCRdb's table is partial and in-frame only. The sample carries hundreds of thousands of clones, about 90% recorded once. The sequenced sample consisted of peripheral blood. Receptor source: a man in his 60s with COVID-19, enrolled during active disease.

J is TRBJ1-1 and V is TRBV29-1; TRBD1 might be the D (5 bases). V lost 2 bases, J lost 4 bases, and 11 bases lay in between. CDR1 is SQVTM and CDR2 is ANQGSEA in the germline V gene. The CDR3 has 13 amino acids. The DNA of the CDR3 is TGCAGCGTTGAAACAGGCGTCGGCACTGAAGCTTTCTTT. Amino acids: CSVETGVGTEAFF.

The chain joins TRBV30 to TRBJ2-1; 7 nucleotides align to TRBD2. The V segment lost 2 bases and the J segment 7 bases; nucleotides outside the gene matches: 8. The CDR3 is 14 amino acids. CDR1 and CDR2 (germline): GTSNPN, SVGIG (reference sequence). The CDR3, as DNA: TGTGCCTGGAGTCTCTGGGCGGGGGTAAATGAGCAGTTCTTC. It codes for CAWSLWAGVNEQFF.

The V call is TRBV5-1, the J call TRBJ1-5, with 7 positions matching TRBD1. The germline V gene has CDR1 SGHRS and CDR2 YFSETQ. The CDR3 has 14 amino acids. J gave up 6 bases and V 0 bases, and 3 bases lay outside the gene matches. CDR3 region: CASSLEGAGQPQHF. As DNA, the CDR3 is TGCGCCAGCAGCTTGGAGGGGGCGGGTCAGCCCCAGCATTTT.

This sequence joins TRBV28 and TRBJ2-7, with D possibly matching TRBD2 (6 bases). V dropped 8 bases and J dropped 4 bases, with 21 bases sitting between them. CDR3 length equals 15 residues. CDR1 and CDR2 from the germline V gene are MDHEN and SYDVKM. The CDR3 sequence: CASQTGGTGSYEQYF. In DNA, the CDR3 is TGTGCCAGCCAGACCGGGGGAACAGGTTCTTACGAGCAGTACTTC.

The rearrangement uses TRBV18 and TRBJ1-2; the D gene is possibly TRBD1 (6 bases). V dropped 5 bases and J dropped 6 bases, with 7 bases sitting between them. The CDR3 runs 11 residues. Per the germline V gene, CDR1 is KGHSH and CDR2 is LQKENI. The CDR3 nucleotides read TGTGCCAGCTCAAAGGGGGATGGCTACACCTTC. This gives the protein CASSKGDGYTF.

V usage is TRBV29-1 and J usage is TRBJ2-5; 7 bases agree with TRBD1. CDR1 is SQVTM, CDR2 ANQGSEA, per germline. V was clipped by 6 bases and J by 9 bases; unmatched bases: 13. There are 13 residues in the CDR3. CDR3 amino acids: CSVATGTPRSQYF. The CDR3 bases are TGCAGCGTCGCGACAGGGACCCCCCGGTCCCAGTACTTC.

The rearrangement links TRBV6-5 to TRBJ1-6; tentatively, D is TRBD1 (6 bases). Germline assignment: CDR1 MNHEY and CDR2 SVGAGI. The CDR3 loop spans 16 amino acids. V lost 0 bases to trimming and J lost 3 bases, with 9 bases between them. CDR3: CASSYSRGGYNSPLHF. CDR3 DNA: TGTGCCAGCAGTTACTCGAGGGGGGGCTATAATTCACCCCTCCACTTT.

The rearrangement joins TRBV28 to TRBJ1-2, with 7 bases aligning to TRBD1. J gave up 4 bases and V 7 bases, and 12 bases lay outside the gene matches. Germline V gene data show CDR1 as MDHEN and CDR2 as SYDVKM. This CDR3 spans 15 amino acids. CDR3 region: CASTFGGTAGYGYTF. The CDR3 coding sequence is TGTGCCAGCACCTTCGGTGGGACAGCTGGCTATGGCTACACCTTC.

J is TRBJ1-1 and V is TRBV30; D is perhaps TRBD1 (6 bases). Trimming shortened V by 2 bases and J by 4 bases, and 11 bases separated the two germline ends. The length of the CDR3 is 13 residues. The V gene's germline CDR1 is GTSNPN and CDR2 SVGIG (reference sequence). The DNA of the CDR3 is TGTGCCTGGAGTATTACAGGGACCACTGAAGCTTTCTTT. Encoded protein: CAWSITGTTEAFF. The variable domain in full, with the rest retrieved from reference TRBV30 and TRBJ1-1, is SQTIHQWPATLVQPVGSPLSLECTVEGTSNPNLYWYRQAAGRGLQLLFYSVGIGQISSEVPQNLSASRPQDRQFILSSKKLLLSDSGFYLCAWSITGTTEAFFGQGTRLTVV.

This clone showed up just a few times. The V gene is TRBV23-1, the J gene TRBJ2-7, with D possibly TRBD1 on 5 matching bases. TRBV23-1 is sorted into the ORF group, with uncertain function. The V gene lost 3 bases and the J gene lost 5 bases, with 11 bases spanning the gap. The CDR3 has 13 amino acids. CDR3 sequence: CASSQRQLHEQYF. Written as DNA, the CDR3 is TGCGCCAGCAGTCAGAGACAGCTCCACGAGCAGTACTTC.

V gene TRBV11-2 combines with J gene TRBJ2-7, with 12 positions matching TRBD1. From germline, CDR1 is SGHAT and CDR2 FQNNGV. Trimming at V came to 1 base and at J to 4 bases, leaving 8 bases not matched to a gene. The CDR3 has 17 amino acids. The CDR3 protein is CASSLVGQGASIYEQYF. The CDR3 DNA is TGTGCCAGCAGCTTAGTGGGACAGGGGGCGTCAATTTACGAGCAGTACTTC.

The rearrangement joins TRBV21-1 to TRBJ2-7; TRBD2, the table's D call, lacks a check against the DNA. TRBV21-1 is described as a pseudogene. This CDR3 spans 14 amino acids. This CDR3 is CARWGTSGPYEQYF. CDR3 coding DNA: TGTGCCAGATGGGGGACTAGCGGGCCCTACGAGCAGTACTTC.

The V gene is TRBV6-2 or TRBV6-3, the J gene TRBJ2-5; perhaps TRBD1 as D (5 bases). V lost 2 bases to trimming and J lost 0 bases, with 16 bases between them. The CDR3 has 17 amino acids. CDR1 MNHEY and CDR2 SVGEGT come from the germline V gene. This chain's CDR3 is CASSYLSLGVYQETQYF. CDR3 sequence (DNA): TGTGCCAGCAGTTACCTATCCCTAGGGGTGTACCAAGAGACCCAGTACTTC.

This chain connects TRBV19 to TRBJ2-3, with D possibly TRBD2 on 5 matching bases. The CDR3 length is 14 residues. V was clipped by 8 bases and J by 2 bases, with 14 bases between them. From germline, CDR1 is LNHDA and CDR2 SQIVND (reference sequence). The CDR3 spells CASRASLSTDTQYF. The CDR3 nucleotides are TGTGCCAGTCGAGCTAGCCTCTCCACAGATACGCAGTATTTT.

The rearrangement uses TRBV18 and TRBJ2-1; 7 positions match TRBD2. CDR3 length: 16 amino acids. The germline gives CDR1 KGHSH, CDR2 LQKENI. J lost 6 bases, V lost 0 bases, and 8 bases had no gene match. The DNA of the CDR3 is TGTGCCAGCTCACCACCGGGTTCGGGGGGAGGCAATGAGCAGTTCTTC. Protein sequence: CASSPPGSGGGNEQFF.

This chain links TRBV28 with TRBJ2-7, with D perhaps TRBD2 (5 bases). The V end was cut by 4 bases, the J end by 1 base, with 14 bases between. Germline CDR1 and CDR2: MDHEN and SYDVKM. The CDR3 covers 15 residues. The chain's CDR3 is CASSSTAAQSYEQYF. CDR3 DNA: TGTGCCAGCAGTTCCACAGCGGCCCAATCCTACGAGCAGTACTTC.